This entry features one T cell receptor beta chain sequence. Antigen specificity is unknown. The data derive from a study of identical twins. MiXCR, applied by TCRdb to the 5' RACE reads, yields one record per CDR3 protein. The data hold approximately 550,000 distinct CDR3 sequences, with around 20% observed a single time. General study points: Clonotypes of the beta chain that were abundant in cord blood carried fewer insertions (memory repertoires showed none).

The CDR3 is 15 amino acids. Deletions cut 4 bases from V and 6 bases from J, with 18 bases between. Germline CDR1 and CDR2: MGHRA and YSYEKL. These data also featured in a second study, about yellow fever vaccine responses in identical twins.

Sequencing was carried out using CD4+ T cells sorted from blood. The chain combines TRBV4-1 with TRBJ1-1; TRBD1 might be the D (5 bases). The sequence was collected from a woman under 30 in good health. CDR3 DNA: TGCGCCAGCAGCCCTCTCGAGAAGGGGTTGGCTGAAGCTTTCTTT. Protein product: CASSPLEKGLAEAFF.